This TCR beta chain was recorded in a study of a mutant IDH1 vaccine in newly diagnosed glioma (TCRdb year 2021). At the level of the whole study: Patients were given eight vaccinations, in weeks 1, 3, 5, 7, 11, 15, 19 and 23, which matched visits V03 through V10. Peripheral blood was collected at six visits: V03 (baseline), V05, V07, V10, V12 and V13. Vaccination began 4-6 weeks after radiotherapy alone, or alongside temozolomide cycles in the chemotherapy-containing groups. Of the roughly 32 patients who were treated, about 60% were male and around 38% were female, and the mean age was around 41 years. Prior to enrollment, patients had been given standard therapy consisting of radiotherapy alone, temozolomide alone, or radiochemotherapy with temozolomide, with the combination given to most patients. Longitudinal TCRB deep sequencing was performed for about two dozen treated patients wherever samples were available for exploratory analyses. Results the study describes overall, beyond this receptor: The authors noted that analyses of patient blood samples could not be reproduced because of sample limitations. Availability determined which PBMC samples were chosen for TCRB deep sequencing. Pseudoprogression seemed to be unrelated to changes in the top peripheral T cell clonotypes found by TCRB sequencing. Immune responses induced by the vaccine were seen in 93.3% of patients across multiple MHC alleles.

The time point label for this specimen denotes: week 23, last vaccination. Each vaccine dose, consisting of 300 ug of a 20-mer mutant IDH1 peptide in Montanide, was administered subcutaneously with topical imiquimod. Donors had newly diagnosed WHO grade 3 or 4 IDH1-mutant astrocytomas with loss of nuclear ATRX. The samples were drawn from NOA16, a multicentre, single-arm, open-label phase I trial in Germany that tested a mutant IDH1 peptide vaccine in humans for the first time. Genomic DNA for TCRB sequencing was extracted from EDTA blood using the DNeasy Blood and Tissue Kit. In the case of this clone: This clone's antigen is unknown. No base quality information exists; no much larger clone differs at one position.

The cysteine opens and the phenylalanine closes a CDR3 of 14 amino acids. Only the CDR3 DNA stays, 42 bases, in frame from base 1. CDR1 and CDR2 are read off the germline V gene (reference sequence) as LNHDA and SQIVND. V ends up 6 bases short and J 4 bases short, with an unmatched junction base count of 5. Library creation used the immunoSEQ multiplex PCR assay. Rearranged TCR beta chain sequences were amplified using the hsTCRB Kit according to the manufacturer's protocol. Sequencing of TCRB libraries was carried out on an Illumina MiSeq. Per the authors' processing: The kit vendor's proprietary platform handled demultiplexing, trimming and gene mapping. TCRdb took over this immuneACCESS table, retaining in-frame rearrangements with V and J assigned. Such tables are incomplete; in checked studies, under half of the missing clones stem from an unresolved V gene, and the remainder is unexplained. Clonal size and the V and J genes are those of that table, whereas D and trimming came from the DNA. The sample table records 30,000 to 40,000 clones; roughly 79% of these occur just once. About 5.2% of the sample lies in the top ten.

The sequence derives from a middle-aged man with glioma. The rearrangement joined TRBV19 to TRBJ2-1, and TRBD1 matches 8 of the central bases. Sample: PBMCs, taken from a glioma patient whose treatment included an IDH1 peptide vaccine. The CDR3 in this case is CASSPQGEYNEQFF. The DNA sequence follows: TGTGCCAGTAGCCCACAGGGGGAGTACAATGAGCAGTTCTTC.